This T cell receptor (beta chain) was documented in a study of T cell changes during pregnancy in multiple sclerosis. The CDR3 spans 12 residues. Germline values: CDR1 SGHRS, CDR2 YFSETQ. The ends were cut back, 3 bases at V and 7 bases at J, with 10 bases in the middle. The protocol was immunoSEQ multiplex PCR, while the TCRdb copy is restricted to in-frame clones and leaves out a portion. This table holds 60,000 or so clones, around 89% found once. The chain uses TRBV5-1 and TRBJ1-2; the D gene is possibly TRBD1 (5 bases). The receptor was isolated from a female donor with multiple sclerosis, enrolled in a pregnancy study. Sequenced material: peripheral blood, taken in the first trimester of pregnancy. CDR3 protein: CASSSGGRGYTF. CDR3 DNA: TGCGCCAGCAGCTCCGGGGGTCGTGGCTACACCTTC.